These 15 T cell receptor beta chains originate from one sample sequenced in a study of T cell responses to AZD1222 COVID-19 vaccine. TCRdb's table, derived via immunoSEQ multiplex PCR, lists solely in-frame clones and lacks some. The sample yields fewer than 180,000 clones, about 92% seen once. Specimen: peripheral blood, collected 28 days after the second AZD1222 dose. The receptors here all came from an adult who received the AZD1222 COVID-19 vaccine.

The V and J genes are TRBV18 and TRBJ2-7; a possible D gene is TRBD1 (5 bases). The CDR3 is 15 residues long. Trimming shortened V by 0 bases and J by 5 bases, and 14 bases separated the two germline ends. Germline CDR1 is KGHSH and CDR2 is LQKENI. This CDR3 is CASSPPSREVDEQYF. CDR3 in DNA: TGTGCCAGCTCACCACCGAGCAGGGAAGTTGACGAGCAGTACTTC.

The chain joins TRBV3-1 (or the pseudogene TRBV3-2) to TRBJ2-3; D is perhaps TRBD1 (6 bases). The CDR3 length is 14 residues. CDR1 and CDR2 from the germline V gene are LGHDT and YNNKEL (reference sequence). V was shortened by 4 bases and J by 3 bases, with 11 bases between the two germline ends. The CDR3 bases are TGTGCCAGCAGCCGGGACACCATAACAGATACGCAGTATTTT. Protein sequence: CASSRDTITDTQYF.

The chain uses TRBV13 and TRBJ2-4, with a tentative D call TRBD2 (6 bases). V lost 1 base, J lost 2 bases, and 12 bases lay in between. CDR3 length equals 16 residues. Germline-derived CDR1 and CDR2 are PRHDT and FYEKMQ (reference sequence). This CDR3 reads CASSLVAGRTKNIQYF. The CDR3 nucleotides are TGTGCCAGCAGCTTAGTGGCGGGAAGGACCAAAAACATTCAGTACTTC.

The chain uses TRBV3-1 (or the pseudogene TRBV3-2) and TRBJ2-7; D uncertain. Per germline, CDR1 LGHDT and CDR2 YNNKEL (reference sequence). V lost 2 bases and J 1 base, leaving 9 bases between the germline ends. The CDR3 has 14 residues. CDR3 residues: CASSQLGGSYEQYF. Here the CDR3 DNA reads TGTGCCAGCAGCCAACTGGGCGGATCCTACGAGCAGTACTTC.

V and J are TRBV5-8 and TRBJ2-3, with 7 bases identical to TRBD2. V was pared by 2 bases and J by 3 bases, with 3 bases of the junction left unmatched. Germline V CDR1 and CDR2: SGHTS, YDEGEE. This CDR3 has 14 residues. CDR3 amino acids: CASSLGRETDTQYF. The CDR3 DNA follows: TGTGCCAGCAGCTTAGGGAGGGAAACAGATACGCAGTATTTT.

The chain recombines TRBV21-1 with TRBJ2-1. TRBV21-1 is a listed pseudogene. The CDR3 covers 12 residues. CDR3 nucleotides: TGTGCCAGCGTGGGGGTGGTAAATGAGCAGTTCTTC. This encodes CASVGVVNEQFF.

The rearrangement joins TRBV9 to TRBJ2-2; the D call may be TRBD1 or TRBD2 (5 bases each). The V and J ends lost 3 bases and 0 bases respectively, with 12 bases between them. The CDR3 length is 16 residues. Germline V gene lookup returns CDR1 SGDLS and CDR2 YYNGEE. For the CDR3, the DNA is TGTGCCAGCAGCGAGGGGAGTAACCCGAACACCGGGGAGCTGTTTTTT. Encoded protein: CASSEGSNPNTGELFF. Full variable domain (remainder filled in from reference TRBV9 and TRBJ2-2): DSGVTQTPKHLITATGQRVTLRCSPRSGDLSVYWYQQSLDQGLQFLIQYYNGEERAKGNILERFSAQQFPDLHSELNLSSLELGDSALYFCASSEGSNPNTGELFFGEGSRLTVL.

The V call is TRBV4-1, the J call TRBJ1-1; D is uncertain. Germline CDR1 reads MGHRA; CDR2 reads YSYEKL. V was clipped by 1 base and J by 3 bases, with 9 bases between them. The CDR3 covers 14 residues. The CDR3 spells CASSQGVRDTEAFF. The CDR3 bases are TGCGCCAGCAGCCAAGGAGTGCGGGACACTGAAGCTTTCTTT.

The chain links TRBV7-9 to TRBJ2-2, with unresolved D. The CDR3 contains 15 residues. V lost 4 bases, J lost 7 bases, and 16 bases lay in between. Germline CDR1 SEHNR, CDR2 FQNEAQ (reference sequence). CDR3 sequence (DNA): TGTGCCAGCAGCTCCTGGAGAAATTCAGGCGGGGAGCTGTTTTTT. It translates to CASSSWRNSGGELFF.

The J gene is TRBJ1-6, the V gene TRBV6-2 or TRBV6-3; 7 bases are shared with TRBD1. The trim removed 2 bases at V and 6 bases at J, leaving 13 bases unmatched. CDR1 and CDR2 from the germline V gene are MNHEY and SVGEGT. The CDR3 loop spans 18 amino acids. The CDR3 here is CASSYEPSRTGGNSPLHF. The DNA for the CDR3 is TGTGCCAGCAGTTACGAACCTTCCCGGACAGGTGGTAATTCACCCCTCCACTTT.

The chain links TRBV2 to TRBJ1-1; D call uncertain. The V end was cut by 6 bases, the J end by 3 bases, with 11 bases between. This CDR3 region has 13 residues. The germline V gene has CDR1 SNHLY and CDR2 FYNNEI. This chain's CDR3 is CASRIGPHTEAFF. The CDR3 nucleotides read TGTGCCAGCAGGATTGGACCGCACACTGAAGCTTTCTTT. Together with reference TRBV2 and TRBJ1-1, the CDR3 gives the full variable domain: EPEVTQTPSHQVTQMGQEVILRCVPISNHLYFYWYRQILGQKVEFLVSFYNNEISEKSEIFDDQFSVERPDGSNFTLKIRSTKLEDSAMYFCASRIGPHTEAFFGQGTRLTVV.

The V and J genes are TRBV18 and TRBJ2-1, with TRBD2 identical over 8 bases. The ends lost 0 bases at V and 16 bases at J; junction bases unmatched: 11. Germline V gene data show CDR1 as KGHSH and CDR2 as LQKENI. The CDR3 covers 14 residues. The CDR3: CASSPPGAGDQYFF. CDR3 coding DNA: TGTGCCAGCTCACCACCTGGAGCGGGAGACCAATATTTCTTC.

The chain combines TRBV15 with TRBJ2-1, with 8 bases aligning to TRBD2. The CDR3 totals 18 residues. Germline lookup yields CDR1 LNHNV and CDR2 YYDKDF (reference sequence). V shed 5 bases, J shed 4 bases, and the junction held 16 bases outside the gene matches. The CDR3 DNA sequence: TGTGCCACCAGCCTACCCCCCGGGAGGGGGTCTTTATACAATGAGCAGTTCTTC. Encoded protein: CATSLPPGRGSLYNEQFF.

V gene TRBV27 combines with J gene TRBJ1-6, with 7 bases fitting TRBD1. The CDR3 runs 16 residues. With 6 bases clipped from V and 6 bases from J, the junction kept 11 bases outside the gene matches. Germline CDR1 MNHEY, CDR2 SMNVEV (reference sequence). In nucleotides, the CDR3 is TGTGCCAGCAGGCTGGGACAGCGGTTATCTAATTCACCCCTCCACTTT. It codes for CASRLGQRLSNSPLHF.

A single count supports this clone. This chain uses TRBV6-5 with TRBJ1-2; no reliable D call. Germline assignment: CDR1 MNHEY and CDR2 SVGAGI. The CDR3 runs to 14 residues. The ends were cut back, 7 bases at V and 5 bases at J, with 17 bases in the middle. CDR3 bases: TGTGCCAGCACTAAAGTCGGGCCAGGATATGGCTACACCTTC. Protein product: CASTKVGPGYGYTF.